The rows below give T cell receptor beta chains drawn from one sample of a study of vaccination effects on CD4 cells after COVID-19. Antigens for these TCRs are unknown. This table comes from immunoSEQ multiplex PCR, and its TCRdb copy is limited to in-frame clones, with some not included. Here the sample spans 50,000 to 65,000 clones, around 86% being singletons. The sequencing used CD4+ T cells from PBMCs cultured with HCoV-229E spike peptides, collected before COVID-19 vaccination. The receptors were gathered from a human donor who received a COVID-19 vaccine. The CDR3 runs from the conserved cysteine through the conserved F or W. D genes are given only for firm matches. Size is omitted from some rows. Given values are once, few, many or a class for expanded clones.

CDR3 protein	CDR3 DNA	V gene	J gene	D gene	clone size
CASSPSGSLYTGELFF	TGTGCCAGCAGTCCATCAGGGTCTTTGTACACCGGGGAGCTGTTTTTT	TRBV6-4	TRBJ2-2	NA	NA
CASSYAGSHQETQYF	TGTGCCAGCAGTTACGCGGGGTCACACCAAGAGACCCAGTACTTC	TRBV6-2/TRBV6-3	TRBJ2-5	NA	NA
CASSLRIAGAYNEQFF	TGTGCCAGCAGCTTACGAATAGCGGGGGCCTACAATGAGCAGTTCTTC	TRBV9	TRBJ2-1	TRBD2	once
CASSSQRNQPQHF	TGTGCCAGCAGCTCTCAGCGCAATCAGCCCCAGCATTTT	TRBV3-1/TRBV3-2	TRBJ1-5	NA	NA
CASSGRRIRSTGELFF	TGTGCCAGCAGTGGCCGCAGGATTCGAAGCACCGGGGAGCTGTTTTTT	TRBV6-1	TRBJ2-2	NA	NA
CASQRGGSSPPNEQFF	TGCGCCAGCCAGCGGGGGGGTAGTAGCCCCCCCAATGAGCAGTTCTTC	TRBV23-1	TRBJ2-1	TRBD2	NA
CASSLKLGAVNNSPLHF	TGTGCCAGCAGCTTGAAGCTGGGGGCTGTTAATAATTCACCCCTCCACTTT	TRBV5-4	TRBJ1-6	NA	NA
CASSPSFDAGQGMRNYGYTF	TGTGCCAGCAGCCCCAGCTTTGACGCGGGACAGGGAATGAGGAACTATGGCTACACCTTC	TRBV3-1/TRBV3-2	TRBJ1-2	TRBD1	NA
CASSQEGDRGNYGYTF	TGTGCCAGCAGCCAAGAAGGGGACAGGGGGAATTATGGCTACACCTTC	TRBV3-1/TRBV3-2	TRBJ1-2	TRBD1	NA
CASSQEEGVGQPQHF	TGCGCCAGCAGCCAAGAGGAGGGTGTGGGTCAGCCCCAGCATTTT	TRBV4-1	TRBJ1-5	NA	NA
CASSFGSGEGTEAFF	TGCGCCAGCAGCTTCGGATCAGGGGAGGGCACTGAAGCTTTCTTT	TRBV5-1	TRBJ1-1	NA	NA
CASTTRGEGYTF	TGTGCCAGCACAACCCGGGGTGAAGGCTACACCTTC	TRBV12-3/TRBV12-4	TRBJ1-2	NA	NA
CASSAPVGTGNTGELFF	TGCGCCAGCAGTGCCCCAGTAGGGACAGGGAACACCGGGGAGCTGTTTTTT	TRBV10-1	TRBJ2-2	TRBD1	NA
CASSRDTPNTEAFF	TGCGCCAGCAGCCGGGACACCCCGAACACTGAAGCTTTCTTT	TRBV5-1	TRBJ1-1	NA	few
CASSLFRVGDTQYF	TGCGCCAGCAGTCTTTTCCGGGTGGGAGATACGCAGTATTTT	TRBV5-1	TRBJ2-3	NA	NA
CASTSQLGRVETQYF	TGCGCCAGCACCTCCCAATTAGGGAGGGTGGAGACCCAGTACTTC	TRBV5-1	TRBJ2-5	TRBD2	NA
CASSLPGPGREKLFF	TGTGCCAGCAGTCTCCCGGGACCGGGGCGAGAAAAACTGTTTTTT	TRBV6-5	TRBJ1-4	NA	NA
CASIPVYSNQPQHF	TGTGCCAGCATCCCGGTTTATAGCAATCAGCCCCAGCATTTT	TRBV6-5	TRBJ1-5	NA	few
CASRAGSDSYNEQFF	TGTGCCTCGCGTGCGGGGTCCGATTCCTACAATGAGCAGTTCTTC	TRBV10-3	TRBJ2-1	NA	NA
CASRPRLAGDTGELFF	TGTGCCAGTAGGCCCAGGCTAGCGGGGGACACCGGGGAGCTGTTTTTT	TRBV19	TRBJ2-2	TRBD2	NA
CASSLAGPQETQYF	TGTGCCAGCAGCTTGGCGGGACCCCAAGAGACCCAGTACTTC	TRBV5-5	TRBJ2-5	NA	few
CASSPPGQVGANVLTF	TGTGCCAGCTCACCACCTGGGCAGGTAGGAGCCAACGTCCTGACTTTC	TRBV18	TRBJ2-6	NA	NA
CASSVGVRGGSTDTQYF	TGTGCCAGCAGCGTAGGGGTGCGGGGCGGGAGCACAGATACGCAGTATTTT	TRBV9	TRBJ2-3	NA	few
CASSQDLGQGRGGYTF	TGTGCCAGCAGCCAAGATCTGGGACAGGGTAGGGGTGGCTACACCTTC	TRBV14	TRBJ1-2	TRBD1	NA
CASSIPGGVYNEQFF	TGTGCCAGCAGCATCCCGGGAGGGGTCTACAATGAGCAGTTCTTC	TRBV7-3	TRBJ2-1	TRBD2	NA
CASSPDSYYGYTF	TGTGCCAGCAGTCCCGACTCTTACTATGGCTACACCTTC	TRBV7-2	TRBJ1-2	NA	NA
CASSLSVTDTQYF	TGTGCCAGCAGCTTATCGGTGACAGATACGCAGTATTTT	TRBV7-2	TRBJ2-3	NA	NA
CASSLSRDRANVLTF	TGTGCCAGCAGCCTAAGCCGGGACAGGGCCAACGTCCTGACTTTC	TRBV7-2	TRBJ2-6	NA	NA
CASSIRQGLSSGANVLTF	TGTGCCAGTAGCATAAGACAGGGACTATCCTCTGGGGCCAACGTCCTGACTTTC	TRBV19	TRBJ2-6	NA	NA
CASSPGRPNTEAFF	TGTGCCAGCAGCCCGGGACGGCCGAACACTGAAGCTTTCTTT	TRBV6-6	TRBJ1-1	NA	NA
CASSRGGEDYGYTF	TGTGCCAGCAGCCGGGGGGGGGAGGACTATGGCTACACCTTC	TRBV28	TRBJ1-2	NA	once
CAAGWTDTQYF	TGTGCCGCGGGGTGGACAGATACGCAGTATTTT	TRBV10-3	TRBJ2-3	NA	NA
CATSDPPADTQYF	TGTGCCACCAGTGATCCTCCCGCAGATACGCAGTATTTT	TRBV24-1	TRBJ2-3	NA	NA
CASNTGPGGAETQYF	TGTGCCAGCAACACTGGGCCGGGGGGCGCGGAGACCCAGTACTTC	TRBV5-5	TRBJ2-5	NA	NA
CASMLTSNQPQHF	TGTGCCAGCATGCTCACGAGCAATCAGCCCCAGCATTTT	TRBV2	TRBJ1-5	NA	few
CASSLAATSNTGELFF	TGCGCCAGCAGCTTGGCAGCGACATCGAACACCGGGGAGCTGTTTTTT	TRBV5-1	TRBJ2-2	NA	NA
CASSDGPGYGYTF	TGTGCCAGCAGTGACGGACCAGGGTATGGCTACACCTTC	TRBV6-4	TRBJ1-2	NA	NA
CASSLDHAGRNSPLHF	TGTGCCAGCAGCTTGGATCACGCAGGGCGGAATTCACCCCTCCACTTT	TRBV5-5	TRBJ1-6	NA	NA
CASSLTGASTDTQYF	TGTGCCAGCAGCTTGACAGGGGCTAGCACAGATACGCAGTATTTT	TRBV5-6	TRBJ2-3	TRBD1	NA
CASSGQGAGTDTQYF	TGTGCCAGCAGCGGACAGGGGGCGGGCACAGATACGCAGTATTTT	TRBV2	TRBJ2-3	TRBD1	NA
CASSLLQGGIRSTEAFF	TGTGCCAGCAGTTTATTGCAGGGAGGCATTAGAAGCACTGAAGCTTTCTTT	TRBV28	TRBJ1-1	NA	once
CASTQGVNSPLHF	TGTGCCAGCACTCAGGGGGTGAATTCACCCCTCCACTTT	TRBV6-5	TRBJ1-6	TRBD1	NA
CASSPEGGGYTF	TGTGCCAGCTCACCCGAAGGGGGTGGCTACACCTTC	TRBV18	TRBJ1-2	NA	NA
CASSITPGGWDGYTF	TGTGCCAGTAGTATTACCCCTGGAGGTTGGGATGGCTACACCTTC	TRBV19	TRBJ1-2	NA	NA
CASSARGQMNTEAFF	TGTGCCAGCAGCGCTCGGGGACAGATGAACACTGAAGCTTTCTTT	TRBV9	TRBJ1-1	TRBD1	NA
CASSLGYLTGGYGYTF	TGCGCCAGCAGCTTGGGGTATTTAACAGGGGGTTATGGCTACACCTTC	TRBV5-1	TRBJ1-2	TRBD1	NA
CASSPTQDSGGYTF	TGTGCCAGCTCACCTACTCAGGACAGCGGTGGCTACACCTTC	TRBV18	TRBJ1-2	NA	NA
CASSITRTGPGELFF	TGTGCCAGCAGCATTACCCGGACAGGGCCCGGGGAGCTGTTTTTT	TRBV7-3	TRBJ2-2	TRBD1	NA
CAWTVTATYGYTF	TGTGCCTGGACGGTGACAGCCACCTATGGCTACACCTTC	TRBV30	TRBJ1-2	NA	NA
CATSYLSEQFF	TGTGCCACCTCTTACTTGAGTGAGCAGTTCTTC	TRBV24-1	TRBJ2-1	NA	few
CASRGKGFASPLHF	TGTGCCAGCAGGGGTAAGGGTTTCGCTTCACCCCTCCACTTT	TRBV28	TRBJ1-6	NA	few
CASSRDRGQPQHF	TGTGCCAGCAGCAGGGACAGGGGCCAGCCCCAGCATTTT	TRBV5-8	TRBJ1-5	TRBD1	NA
CATSRDIGAYYTF	TGTGCCACCAGCAGAGACATAGGGGCCTACTACACCTTC	TRBV15	TRBJ1-2	NA	NA
CASSVDAGVPYGYTF	TGTGCCAGCAGCGTAGATGCGGGGGTCCCTTATGGCTACACCTTC	TRBV9	TRBJ1-2	NA	NA
CASRQITNSPLHF	TGTGCCAGCAGGCAGATTACAAATTCACCCCTCCACTTT	TRBV6-5	TRBJ1-6	NA	NA
CASSLARVIGGRSTDTQYF	TGTGCCAGCAGCTTAGCGCGAGTTATAGGGGGCAGGAGCACAGATACGCAGTATTTT	TRBV7-8	TRBJ2-3	TRBD1	NA